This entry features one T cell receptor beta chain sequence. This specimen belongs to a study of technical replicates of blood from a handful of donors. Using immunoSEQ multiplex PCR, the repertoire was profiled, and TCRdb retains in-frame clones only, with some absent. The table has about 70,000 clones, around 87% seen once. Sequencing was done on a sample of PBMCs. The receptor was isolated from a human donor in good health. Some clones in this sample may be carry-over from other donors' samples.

The CDR3 DNA sequence: TGCAGCGTTGGCAGGGCGGACTACGAGCAGTACTTC. Translating it yields CSVGRADYEQYF. The chain uses TRBV29-1 and TRBJ2-7, with D possibly being TRBD1 (5 bases). This CDR3 has 12 residues. Germline CDR1 and CDR2: SQVTM and ANQGSEA. V lost 4 bases to trimming and J lost 3 bases, with 10 bases between them.